The present entry profiles one T cell receptor beta chain with its context. This clonotype was counted many times. The clone's antigen remains unknown. The junction departs from germline at one end; a sequencing error may be responsible. Graves' hyperthyroidism was defined as stable when no progression to ophthalmopathy occurred over 18 months of follow-up. Hyperthyroidism patients were aged 18 to 65 years and newly diagnosed, with disease duration of less than 2 months. Exclusion was applied to patients with uncontrolled infections, other autoimmune diseases, pregnancy or lactation. Diagnoses were based on clinical symptoms, serum thyroxine and TRAb, thyroid ultrasound and orbital computed tomography. PBMCs were separated from approximately 10 ml of fresh peripheral blood using Ficoll-Paque density gradient centrifugation. Trizol reagent was used to extract total RNA, and RNA quality was then checked on an Agilent 2100 Bioanalyzer.

The TCR beta CDR3 regions were amplified from the RNA transcripts. The first round of RT-PCR for the TCR CDR3 was performed with the HTBI primer set and the Qiagen OneStep RT-PCR kit. Libraries were constructed in a second round of multiplex PCR, after which size selection and purification were performed. Paired-end sequencing of the libraries was performed with 100 bp reads on an Illumina HiSeq2000. The original pipeline was this. Raw data were processed with SOAPnuke, discarding reads with adapters, uncalled bases, mean Phred below 15, or no exact constant-primer or identifier match. COPE v1.2.5 was used to merge high-quality paired reads, and clonotypes were defined as unique nucleotide sequences. MiTCR v1.1 was used to align clonotypes to the IMGT TRBV, TRBD and TRBJ reference segments. Analysis was restricted to V-J combinations with a frequency above 0.0001, which covered roughly 99% of repertoires. The TCS score was defined as F50 (clonal expansion) divided by E x V (chaos), with BLOSUM62-based TCRdist calculated between CDR3 peptides within each V-J. Welch's t-statistics and random forest reduced fewer than 550 V-J features to about 12, which were used in a naive Bayes classifier (R e1071). The similarity between thyroid and blood repertoires was quantified using the Morisita-Horn index. In TCRdb, the public reads were trimmed at Q25 with fastp and aligned with MiXCR, with productive beta chains retained. Under each unique CDR3 protein, matching rows form one entry showing the most common genes and DNA. The V and J calls reflect TCRdb's pipeline rather than the authors' work. The sample table holds over 700,000 distinct CDR3 sequences, of which roughly a third were seen once. The top ten constitute roughly 30% of the sample.

These data come from a study of T cells in Graves' hyperthyroidism and ophthalmopathy (dated by TCRdb to the late 2010s). With regard to the full study: Peripheral blood samples were taken at initial diagnosis, before any treatment was given. In several Graves' hyperthyroidism patients, the study also compared T-cell repertoires from thyroid tissue with T-cell repertoires from blood. Whether ophthalmopathy could be predicted prospectively was tested in an independent validation cohort made up of about 20 hyperthyroidism patients plus 17 patients who later progressed to ophthalmopathy. Once sampling was done, hyperthyroidism patients were given methimazole at a starting dose of 30 mg daily, whereas ophthalmopathy patients were given high-dose intravenous methylprednisolone. The paper reports TCR Vbeta CDR3 sequencing of 130 to 150 peripheral blood samples: 43 ophthalmopathy, approximately 74 hyperthyroidism and around 17 progressor patients. The approximately 100 discovery patients were randomly divided into training and test sets at a 7:3 ratio. A discovery cohort of about a hundred patients, 43 with Graves' ophthalmopathy and under 60 with stable Graves' hyperthyroidism, was used to find distinguishing TCR V-J signatures. What the research found in general, with its limitations: In cross-validation, a model built on a 13 V-J signature told ophthalmopathy apart from stable hyperthyroidism with roughly 87% sensitivity and approximately 81% specificity, and in testing the same model reached 80%/75%. In validation, the model predicted progression to ophthalmopathy a median of 6.5 months before onset, with approximately 70% sensitivity and 72.22% specificity. Most expanded thyroid clonotypes (frequency above 0.001) were also detected in blood, a finding suggesting that blood repertoires may reflect thyroid immune responses. Sample size was not statistically predetermined, and blinding of investigators to group allocation was not performed.

The CDR3 numbers 11 residues from cysteine through phenylalanine. The kept DNA is CDR3 alone, 33 bases in frame from the first base. Based on the germline V gene (reference sequence), the CDR1 and CDR2 sequences are SEHNR and FQNEAQ. The receptor was isolated from a woman aged 40 to 50 with Graves' hyperthyroidism. Recombination linked TRBV7-9 to TRBJ1-6; the D gene cannot be named for sure. Sequenced: blood. The CDR3 reads as follows: CAGSLGSPLHF. The sequence in DNA is TGTGCCGGCAGCTTGGGGTCACCCCTCCACTTT.